The 32 T cell receptor beta chains listed next were all sequenced from one sample in a study of blood T cell repertoires in COVID-19. The table came from immunoSEQ multiplex PCR; TCRdb's copy has only in-frame clones and leaves some out. The table shows 16,000 or so clones, with approximately 86% occurring only once. The sequenced sample was peripheral blood. The receptor set was obtained from a human donor in a cohort sampled during active COVID-19.

V is TRBV19 and J is TRBJ1-5, with a weak D call TRBD1 (5 bases). The V end lost 7 bases, the J end lost 3 bases, and 16 bases lay between the germline ends. This CDR3 has 15 residues. Germline-derived CDR1 and CDR2 are LNHDA and SQIVND (reference sequence). The CDR3 nucleotides are TGTGCCAGTATGGCAGGGCGTACAGACAATCAGCCCCAGCATTTT. It specifies CASMAGRTDNQPQHF.

The chain carries TRBV12-3 or TRBV12-4 and TRBJ1-2; the D is unclear. The CDR3 extends over 13 amino acids. Between the trimmed V and J ends, which lost 6 bases and 0 bases, there was a span of 8 bases. The CDR3 DNA sequence: TGTGCCAGCAGCCTCGAGGCTAACTATGGCTACACCTTC. The encoded protein is CASSLEANYGYTF.

This clone was observed once. The chain recombines TRBV9 with TRBJ2-1, with a possible D match to TRBD1 (6 bases). Trimming cost V 4 bases and J 5 bases, with 16 bases left between them. This CDR3 contains 15 residues. Germline V gene sequence: CDR1 SGDLS, CDR2 YYNGEE. The CDR3 protein is CASSPWAGADNEQFF. Here the CDR3 DNA reads TGTGCCAGCAGCCCTTGGGCAGGGGCGGACAATGAGCAGTTCTTC.

V usage is TRBV18 and J usage is TRBJ1-5; D ambiguous. The CDR3 sequence is 15 residues long. Trimming left V 6 bases short and J 1 base short, with 13 bases between. CDR1 and CDR2 from the germline V gene are KGHSH and LQKENI. CDR3 in amino acids: CASSRATGSNQPQHF. CDR3 nucleotides: TGTGCCAGCTCCCGGGCCACGGGGAGCAATCAGCCCCAGCATTTT.

The rearrangement joins TRBV2 to TRBJ2-5, with D perhaps matching TRBD2 (7 bases). The V end lost 6 bases, the J end lost 4 bases, and 18 bases lay between the germline ends. The CDR3 totals 15 residues. Germline-derived CDR1 and CDR2 are SNHLY and FYNNEI. As DNA, the CDR3 is TGTGCCAGCAGCCGGACAGCGGGGAACCGAGAGACCCAGTACTTC. Its protein product is CASSRTAGNRETQYF.

This clone has a single count. The V call is TRBV27, the J call TRBJ1-2, with 8 nucleotides matching TRBD1. Per the germline V gene, CDR1 is MNHEY and CDR2 is SMNVEV (reference sequence). This CDR3 region has 15 residues. Germline trimming cut 5 bases from V and 3 bases from J; bases unmatched to any gene: 8. The CDR3 sequence is CASSTWTGSDYGYTF. Written as DNA, the CDR3 is TGTGCCAGCAGTACCTGGACAGGGTCAGACTATGGCTACACCTTC.

The chain has TRBV11-2 and TRBJ1-6; D is undetermined. Germline values: CDR1 SGHAT, CDR2 FQNNGV. Trimming removed 5 bases from V and 9 bases from J, with 8 bases in between. This CDR3 has 12 residues. The CDR3 reads CASSLVSSPLHF. The CDR3 DNA follows: TGTGCCAGCAGCCTTGTGAGTTCACCCCTCCACTTT.

The V and J genes are TRBV5-1 and TRBJ2-6, with D uncertain. Trimming shortened V by 0 bases and J by 0 bases, and 19 bases separated the two germline ends. Germline V gives CDR1 SGHRS, CDR2 YFSETQ. This CDR3 contains 20 residues. For the CDR3, the DNA is TGCGCCAGCAGCTTGGGATCGGCGGAGTTATGGAGCTCTGGGGCCAACGTCCTGACTTTC. Amino acids: CASSLGSAELWSSGANVLTF.

The rearrangement links TRBV6-2 or TRBV6-3 to TRBJ1-5; D not certain. Deletions cut 0 bases from V and 5 bases from J, with 23 bases between. CDR3 size: 19 residues. Germline lookup yields CDR1 MNHEY and CDR2 SVGEGT. Here the CDR3 DNA reads TGTGCCAGCAGTTACTCGAGAGTAGCGCGCTCCCTCCCAGATCAGCCCCAGCATTTT. Protein sequence: CASSYSRVARSLPDQPQHF.

The V gene is TRBV7-9, the J gene TRBJ2-3, with TRBD1 identical over 9 bases. Germline trimming cut 2 bases from V and 1 base from J; bases unmatched to any gene: 1. The CDR3 totals 15 residues. CDR1 is SEHNR and CDR2 is FQNEAQ in the germline V gene (reference sequence). The CDR3 protein is CASSLNRGRTDTQYF. The CDR3 DNA reads TGTGCCAGCAGCTTAAACAGGGGGCGCACAGATACGCAGTATTTT.

The chain employs TRBV4-1 and TRBJ2-3, with D perhaps TRBD1 (5 bases). In germline, CDR1 is MGHRA, CDR2 YSYEKL. Deletions cut 1 base from V and 0 bases from J, with 17 bases between. The CDR3 length is 18 residues. CDR3 in DNA: TGCGCCAGCAGCCAAGGCAGGGCCCGAAGTACTAGCACAGATACGCAGTATTTT. Amino acids: CASSQGRARSTSTDTQYF.

The sample holds a few counts of this clone. The chain is built from TRBV4-2 and TRBJ1-5; a possible D gene is TRBD1 (6 bases). The CDR3 runs to 16 residues. CDR1 and CDR2 (germline): LGHNA, YNFKEQ. Between the trimmed V and J ends, which lost 3 bases and 5 bases, there was a span of 17 bases. The CDR3 nucleotides read TGTGCCAGCAGCCAGGATAACAGGGACGGCGATCAGCCCCAGCATTTT. Protein: CASSQDNRDGDQPQHF.

This clone has a single count. The rearrangement links TRBV5-3 to TRBJ1-3; no firm D call. TRBV5-3 is an open reading frame, and its role is uncertain. Trimming shortened V by 4 bases and J by 0 bases, and 17 bases separated the two germline ends. The CDR3 length is 17 residues. The chain's CDR3 is CARSPVRDTGSGNTIYF. CDR3 sequence (DNA): TGTGCCAGAAGCCCGGTTAGAGACACCGGCTCTGGAAACACCATATATTTT.

The rearrangement links TRBV13 to TRBJ2-1; 10 nucleotides match TRBD1. There are 16 residues in the CDR3. V lost 3 bases and J lost 5; bases outside the gene matches: 7. Germline CDR1 and CDR2: PRHDT and FYEKMQ (reference sequence). In DNA, the CDR3 is TGTGCCAGCAGCTTGGCCTCGACAGGGGGCCACAATGAGCAGTTCTTC. It encodes CASSLASTGGHNEQFF.

This rearrangement joins TRBV19 to TRBJ1-4, with 11 bases lining up with TRBD1. CDR3 size: 16 residues. From germline, CDR1 is LNHDA and CDR2 SQIVND (reference sequence). J lost 5 bases, V lost 6 bases, and 8 bases had no gene match. DNA for the CDR3: TGTGCCAGTAGCTCTGGGACAGGGGGTTTAAATGAAAAACTGTTTTTT. Its protein is CASSSGTGGLNEKLFF.

The chain recombines TRBV23-1 with TRBJ1-1; possible D gene TRBD1, 5 bases. TRBV23-1 is an ORF, with its function uncertain. The V gene lost 5 bases and the J gene lost 2 bases, with 24 bases spanning the gap. This CDR3 has 18 residues. The CDR3 DNA follows: TGCGCCAGCAGTAATAATCAGGTGCGGGGGAAAGATAACACTGAAGCTTTCTTT. Translating gives CASSNNQVRGKDNTEAFF.

The rearrangement uses TRBV19 and TRBJ2-5; 7 bases are shared with TRBD1. This CDR3 has 16 amino acids. Unmatched junction bases numbered 14, after V lost 5 bases and J lost 5 bases. Germline CDR1 and CDR2: LNHDA and SQIVND (reference sequence). The CDR3 DNA is TGTGCCAGTAGTTCTTACGAAGGACAGGAAAGGGAGACCCAGTACTTC. This encodes CASSSYEGQERETQYF.

The V and J genes are TRBV15 and TRBJ2-4; 8 bases agree with TRBD2. The V segment lost 3 bases and the J segment 5 bases; nucleotides outside the gene matches: 9. The CDR3 has 16 amino acids. In germline, CDR1 is LNHNV, CDR2 YYDKDF (reference sequence). CDR3 sequence (DNA): TGTGCCACCAGCAGCGGAACGGGGGGGTTAGAAAACATTCAGTACTTC. It encodes CATSSGTGGLENIQYF.

The rearrangement uses TRBV10-3 and TRBJ1-4, with D possibly TRBD1 on 6 matching bases. CDR1 is ENHRY, CDR2 SYGVKD, per germline. V was pared by 1 base and J by 5 bases, with 14 bases between. CDR3 length equals 16 residues. CDR3 sequence (DNA): TGTGCCATCAGTGAGTTGCCCAAGGGGGGGAATGAAAAACTGTTTTTT. Translation gives CAISELPKGGNEKLFF.

The chain has TRBV5-6 and TRBJ2-3; TRBD1 aligns across 8 bases. Trimming removed 3 bases from V and 5 bases from J; junction bases left unmatched: 14. Per the germline V gene, CDR1 is SGHDT and CDR2 is YYEEEE. This CDR3 spans 17 amino acids. As DNA, the CDR3 is TGTGCCAGCAGCTCGCTGTTAGGGCAGGGGGCAAAAGATACGCAGTATTTT. Translating it yields CASSSLLGQGAKDTQYF.

The gene calls are TRBV18 and TRBJ2-2; 9 nucleotides align to TRBD1. V was clipped by 3 bases and J by 2 bases; unmatched bases: 4. CDR3 length: 16 residues. From germline, CDR1 is KGHSH and CDR2 LQKENI. The CDR3 sequence: CASSPGTGRNTGELFF. The CDR3 DNA sequence: TGTGCCAGCTCACCCGGGACAGGGAGAAACACCGGGGAGCTGTTTTTT.

The chain is built from TRBV9 and TRBJ1-1, with 10 positions matching TRBD1. The CDR3 sequence is 17 residues long. Trimming cost V 3 bases and J 0 bases; bases outside gene matches: 8. Germline CDR1 reads SGDLS; CDR2 reads YYNGEE. The CDR3 nucleotides are TGTGCCAGCAGCGAACGGACAGGGGGGAAAATGAACACTGAAGCTTTCTTT. This gives the protein CASSERTGGKMNTEAFF.

The chain combines TRBV18 with TRBJ2-2, with D tentatively TRBD1 (5 bases). Germline V lookup: CDR1 KGHSH, CDR2 LQKENI. The CDR3 sequence is 14 residues long. V lost 4 bases to trimming and J lost 3 bases, with 9 bases between them. The CDR3 region is CASSRRQYTGELFF. In DNA form, the CDR3 reads TGTGCCAGCTCACGCCGACAGTACACCGGGGAGCTGTTTTTT. Full variable domain (missing parts from reference TRBV18 and TRBJ2-2): NAGVMQNPRHLVRRRGQEARLRCSPMKGHSHVYWYRQLPEEGLKFMVYLQKENIIDESGMPKERFSAEFPKEGPSILRIQQVVRGDSAAYFCASSRRQYTGELFFGEGSRLTVL.

Notes on this clone: A junction end diverges from the germline sequence, so it may reflect a read error. The rearrangement links TRBV3-1 (or the pseudogene TRBV3-2) to TRBJ2-7; 7 bases align to TRBD1. The CDR3 spans 13 residues. Germline V gene sequence: CDR1 LGHDT, CDR2 YNNKEL (reference sequence). The CDR3, as DNA: TGTGCCAGCAGCCAAGACAAGGGGACAGCCCCTGACTTC. This codes for CASSQDKGTAPDF.

The chain employs TRBV6-5 and TRBJ2-3; 7 positions match TRBD1. V lost 6 bases to trimming and J lost 5 bases; unmatched junction nucleotides: 8. Germline loops: CDR1 MNHEY, CDR2 SVGAGI. The CDR3 length is 14 residues. The CDR3 sequence: CASSHRDRKDTQYF. The CDR3 DNA reads as TGTGCCAGCAGCCACAGGGACAGAAAAGATACGCAGTATTTT.

The CDR3 protein is CASRTQGSSPLHF. Written as DNA, the CDR3 is TGTGCCAGCAGAACACAGGGGTCTTCACCCCTCCACTTT. The chain has TRBV12-3 or TRBV12-4 and TRBJ1-6; 7 bases agree with TRBD1. The CDR3 is 13 residues long. Losses at the gene ends were 6 bases for V and 9 bases for J; bases not matched to a gene: 5.

This sequence joins TRBV18 and TRBJ1-1; D call uncertain. Trimming took 3 bases from V and 2 from J, leaving 10 bases between them. Germline V gene lookup returns CDR1 KGHSH and CDR2 LQKENI. CDR3 length equals 14 residues. The CDR3 DNA follows: TGTGCCAGCTCACCGCAGGAATTTAACACTGAAGCTTTCTTT. As protein: CASSPQEFNTEAFF.

V gene TRBV7-3 combines with J gene TRBJ2-3; D perhaps matches TRBD2 (7 bases). The germline gives CDR1 SGHTA, CDR2 FQGTGA. V lost 4 bases, J lost 10 bases, and 12 bases lay in between. CDR3 size: 12 residues. The DNA of the CDR3 is TGTGCCAGCAGCTCCGGGGGGCAGCCGCAGTATTTT. This encodes CASSSGGQPQYF.

The chain recombines TRBV7-6 with TRBJ2-3; D remains ambiguous. The CDR3 is 15 residues long. CDR1 is SGHVS and CDR2 is FNYEAQ in the germline V gene. V gave up 2 bases and J gave up 9 bases, with 18 bases separating them. The CDR3 coding sequence is TGTGCCAGCAGCTTATTTGAAATTGCTGAGTCGACGCAGTATTTT. Encoded protein: CASSLFEIAESTQYF.

The chain employs TRBV6-2 or TRBV6-3 and TRBJ1-5; D is unresolved. Germline CDR1 MNHEY, CDR2 SVGEGT. The CDR3 totals 14 residues. The V and J ends lost 2 bases and 11 bases respectively, with 16 bases between them. In nucleotides, the CDR3 is TGTGCCAGCAGTTACATGAGATCGGTGCGGGCCCAGCATTTT. Its protein is CASSYMRSVRAQHF.

This sequence joins TRBV29-1 and TRBJ1-1; maybe TRBD1 (6 bases). The CDR3 is 11 amino acids. Germline V gene sequence: CDR1 SQVTM, CDR2 ANQGSEA. Trimming left V 5 bases short and J 11 bases short, with 15 bases between. The CDR3 protein is CSVFRGKDAFF. The CDR3 bases are TGCAGCGTTTTTAGGGGGAAGGATGCTTTCTTT.

The rearrangement uses TRBV29-1 and TRBJ1-1; D gene uncertain. Trimming took 2 bases from V and 7 from J, leaving 11 bases between them. Germline V CDR1 and CDR2: SQVTM, ANQGSEA. The CDR3 runs 12 residues. DNA for the CDR3: TGCAGCGTTGAAAAAGCGAGCAGTGAAGCTTTCTTT. It encodes CSVEKASSEAFF.